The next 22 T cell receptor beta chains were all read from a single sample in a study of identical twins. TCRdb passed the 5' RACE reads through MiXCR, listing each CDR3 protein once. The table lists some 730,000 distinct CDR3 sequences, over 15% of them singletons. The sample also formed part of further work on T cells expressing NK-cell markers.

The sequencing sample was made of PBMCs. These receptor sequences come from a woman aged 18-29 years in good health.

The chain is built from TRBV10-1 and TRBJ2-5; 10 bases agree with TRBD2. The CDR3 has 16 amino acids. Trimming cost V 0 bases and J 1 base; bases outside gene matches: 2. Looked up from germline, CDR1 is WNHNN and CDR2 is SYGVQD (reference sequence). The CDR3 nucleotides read TGCGCCAGCAGTGAGTCGGCTAGCGGGGGCCAAGAGACCCAGTACTTC. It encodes CASSESASGGQETQYF.

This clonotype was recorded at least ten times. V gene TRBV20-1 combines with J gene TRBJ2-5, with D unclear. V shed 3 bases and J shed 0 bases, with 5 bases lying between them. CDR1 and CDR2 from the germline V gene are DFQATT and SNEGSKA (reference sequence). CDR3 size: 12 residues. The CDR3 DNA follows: TGCAGTGCTAGGGCGTACCAAGAGACCCAGTACTTC. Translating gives CSARAYQETQYF.

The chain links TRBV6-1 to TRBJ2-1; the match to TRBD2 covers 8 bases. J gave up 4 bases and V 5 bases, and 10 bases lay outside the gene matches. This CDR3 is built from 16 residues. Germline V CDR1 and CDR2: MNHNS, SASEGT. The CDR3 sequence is CASSLSGLAGYNEQFF. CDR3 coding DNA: TGTGCCAGCAGTCTCTCAGGGCTAGCGGGTTACAATGAGCAGTTCTTC.

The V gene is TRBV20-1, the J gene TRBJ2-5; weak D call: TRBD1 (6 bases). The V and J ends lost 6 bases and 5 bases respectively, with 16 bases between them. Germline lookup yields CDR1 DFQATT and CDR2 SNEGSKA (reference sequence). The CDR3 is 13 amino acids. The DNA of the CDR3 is TGCAGTGCCCCCCCCAGGGGTATGGAGACCCAGTACTTC. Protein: CSAPPRGMETQYF.

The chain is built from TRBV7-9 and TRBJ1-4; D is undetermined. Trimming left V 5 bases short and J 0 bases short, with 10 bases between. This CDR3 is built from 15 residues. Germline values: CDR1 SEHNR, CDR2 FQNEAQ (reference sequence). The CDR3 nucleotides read TGTGCCAGCAGCCTGGGTGCAGCAACTAATGAAAAACTGTTTTTT. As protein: CASSLGAATNEKLFF.

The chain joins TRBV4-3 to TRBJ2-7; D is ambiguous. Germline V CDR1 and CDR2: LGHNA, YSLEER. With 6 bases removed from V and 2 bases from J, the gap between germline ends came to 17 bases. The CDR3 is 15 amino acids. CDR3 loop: CASSFGLSPTYEQYF. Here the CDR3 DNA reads TGCGCCAGCAGTTTCGGGCTAAGCCCCACCTACGAGCAGTACTTC.

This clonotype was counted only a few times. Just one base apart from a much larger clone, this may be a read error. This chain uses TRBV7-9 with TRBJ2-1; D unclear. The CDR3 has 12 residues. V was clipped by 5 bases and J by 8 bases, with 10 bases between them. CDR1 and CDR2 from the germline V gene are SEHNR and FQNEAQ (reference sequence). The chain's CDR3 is CASSPVSDEQFF. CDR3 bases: TGTGCCAGCAGCCCAGTGAGCGATGAGCAGTTCTTC.

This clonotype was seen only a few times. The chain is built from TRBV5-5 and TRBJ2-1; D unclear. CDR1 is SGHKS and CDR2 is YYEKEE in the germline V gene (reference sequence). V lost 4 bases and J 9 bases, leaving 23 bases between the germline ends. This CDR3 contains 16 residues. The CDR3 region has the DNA TGTGCCAGCAGCCTTGGCAAGGGTATTTGGGTAGGTGAGCAGTTCTTC. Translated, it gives CASSLGKGIWVGEQFF.

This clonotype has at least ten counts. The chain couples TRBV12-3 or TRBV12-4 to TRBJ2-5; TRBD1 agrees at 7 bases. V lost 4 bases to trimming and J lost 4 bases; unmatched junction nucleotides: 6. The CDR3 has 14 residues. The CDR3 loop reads CASSYKGAGETQYF. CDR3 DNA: TGTGCCAGCAGTTATAAGGGGGCGGGAGAGACCCAGTACTTC.

CDR3 loop: CASSFGTSGSTDTQYF. CDR3 nucleotides: TGTGCCAGCAGCTTCGGGACTAGCGGGAGCACAGATACGCAGTATTTT. V and J are TRBV9 and TRBJ2-3; 12 nucleotides align to TRBD2. Germline trimming cut 4 bases from V and 0 bases from J; bases unmatched to any gene: 3. The CDR3 is 16 residues long. The germline V gene encodes CDR1 SGDLS and CDR2 YYNGEE.

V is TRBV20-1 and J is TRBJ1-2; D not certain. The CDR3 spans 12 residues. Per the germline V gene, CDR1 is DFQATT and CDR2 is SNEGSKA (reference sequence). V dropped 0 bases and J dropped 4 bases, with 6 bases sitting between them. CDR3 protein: CSARDIGYGYTF. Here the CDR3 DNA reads TGCAGTGCTAGAGACATCGGCTATGGCTACACCTTC.

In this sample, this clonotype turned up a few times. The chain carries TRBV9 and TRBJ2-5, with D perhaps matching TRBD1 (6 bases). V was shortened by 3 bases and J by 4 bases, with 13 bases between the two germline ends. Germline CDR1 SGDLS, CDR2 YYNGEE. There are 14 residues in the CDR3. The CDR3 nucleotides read TGTGCCAGCAGCGGAAAACAGGGCGGAGAGACCCAGTACTTC. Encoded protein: CASSGKQGGETQYF.

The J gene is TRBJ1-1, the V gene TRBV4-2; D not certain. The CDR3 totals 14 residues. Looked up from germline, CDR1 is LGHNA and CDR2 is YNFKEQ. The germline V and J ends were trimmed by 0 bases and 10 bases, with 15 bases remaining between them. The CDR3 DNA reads TGTGCCAGCAGCCAAGAAAAAATGGGTCGGGCAGCTTTCTTT. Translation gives CASSQEKMGRAAFF.

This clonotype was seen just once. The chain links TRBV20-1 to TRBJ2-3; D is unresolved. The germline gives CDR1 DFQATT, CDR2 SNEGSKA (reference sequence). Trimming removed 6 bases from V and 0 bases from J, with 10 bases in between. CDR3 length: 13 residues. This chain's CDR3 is CSADRGSTDTQYF. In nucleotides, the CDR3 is TGCAGTGCAGACCGTGGTAGCACAGATACGCAGTATTTT.

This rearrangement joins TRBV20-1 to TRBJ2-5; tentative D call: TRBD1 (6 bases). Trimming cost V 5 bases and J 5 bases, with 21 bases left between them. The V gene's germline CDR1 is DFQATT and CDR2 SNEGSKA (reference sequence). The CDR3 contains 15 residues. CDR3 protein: CSAGVQGGIRETQYF. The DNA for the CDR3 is TGCAGTGCTGGGGTTCAAGGGGGTATCCGGGAGACCCAGTACTTC.

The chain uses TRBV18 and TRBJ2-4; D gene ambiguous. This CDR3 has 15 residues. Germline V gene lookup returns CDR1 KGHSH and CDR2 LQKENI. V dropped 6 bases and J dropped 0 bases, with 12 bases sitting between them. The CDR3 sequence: CASSPSSLAKNIQYF. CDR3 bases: TGTGCCAGCTCGCCCTCATCTCTAGCCAAAAACATTCAGTACTTC.

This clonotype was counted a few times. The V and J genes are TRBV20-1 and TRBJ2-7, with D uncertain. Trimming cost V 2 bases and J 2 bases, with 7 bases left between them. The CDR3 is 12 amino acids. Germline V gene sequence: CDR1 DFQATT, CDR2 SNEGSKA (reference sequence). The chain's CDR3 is CSARSQPYEQYF. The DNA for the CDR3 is TGCAGTGCTAGAAGTCAGCCCTACGAGCAGTACTTC.

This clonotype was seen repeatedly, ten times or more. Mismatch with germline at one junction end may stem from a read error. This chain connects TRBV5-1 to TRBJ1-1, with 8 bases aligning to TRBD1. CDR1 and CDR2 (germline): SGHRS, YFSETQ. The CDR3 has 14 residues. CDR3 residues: CASSLTGGSTEAFF. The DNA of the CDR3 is TGTGCCAGCAGCTTAACAGGGGGTAGTACTGAAGCTTTCTTT.

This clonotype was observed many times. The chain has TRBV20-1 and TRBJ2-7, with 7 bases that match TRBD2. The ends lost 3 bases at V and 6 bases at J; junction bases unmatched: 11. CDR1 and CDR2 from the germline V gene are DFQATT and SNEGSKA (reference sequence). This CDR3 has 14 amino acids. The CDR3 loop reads CSASPRTRNFEQYF. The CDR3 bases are TGCAGTGCTAGCCCCCGGACTAGAAATTTCGAGCAGTACTTC.

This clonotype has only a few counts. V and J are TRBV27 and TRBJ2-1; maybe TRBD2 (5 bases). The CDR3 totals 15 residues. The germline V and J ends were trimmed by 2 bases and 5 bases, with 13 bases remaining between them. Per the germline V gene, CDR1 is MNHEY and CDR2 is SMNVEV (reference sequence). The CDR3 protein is CASSLTSWGNNEQFF. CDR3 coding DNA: TGTGCCAGCAGTTTAACTAGTTGGGGTAACAATGAGCAGTTCTTC.

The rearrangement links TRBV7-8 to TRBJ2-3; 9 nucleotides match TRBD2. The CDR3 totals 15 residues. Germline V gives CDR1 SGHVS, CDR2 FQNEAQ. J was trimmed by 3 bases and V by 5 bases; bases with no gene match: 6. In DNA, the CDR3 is TGTGCCAGCAGCCGCGGACTAGCGCATACAGATACGCAGTATTTT. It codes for CASSRGLAHTDTQYF. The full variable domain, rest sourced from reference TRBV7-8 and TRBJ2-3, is GAGVSQSPRYKVAKRGQDVALRCDPISGHVSLFWYQQALGQGPEFLTYFQNEAQLDKSGLPSDRFFAERPEGSVSTLKIQRTQQEDSAVYLCASSRGLAHTDTQYFGPGTRLTVL.

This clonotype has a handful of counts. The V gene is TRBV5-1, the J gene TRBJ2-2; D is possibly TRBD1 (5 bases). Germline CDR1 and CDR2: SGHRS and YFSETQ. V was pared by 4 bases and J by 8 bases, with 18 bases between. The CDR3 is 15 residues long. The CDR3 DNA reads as TGCGCCAGCAGCCCCCAGGACACCTCCTGGGGGGAGCTGTTTTTT. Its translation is CASSPQDTSWGELFF.